The 31 T cell receptor beta chains in this list originate from one sample, sequenced in a study of blood T cell repertoires in COVID-19. Sequencing was performed with immunoSEQ multiplex PCR; in TCRdb, only in-frame clones are kept and a portion is missing. In the table there are about 240,000 clones, about 80% of which are singletons. Sequencing input: peripheral blood. All receptors derive from a man younger than 45 who had recovered from COVID-19.

The rearrangement joins TRBV2 to TRBJ2-4; D might be TRBD1 (5 bases). Per germline, CDR1 SNHLY and CDR2 FYNNEI. This CDR3 has 15 residues. Trimming took off 6 bases at V and 3 bases at J, with 15 bases between the two ends. The DNA of the CDR3 is TGTGCCAGCAGGCTTCAGGGTTTAGTCAAAAACATTCAGTACTTC. This gives the protein CASRLQGLVKNIQYF. The variable domain in full, completed from reference TRBV2 and TRBJ2-4, reads EPEVTQTPSHQVTQMGQEVILRCVPISNHLYFYWYRQILGQKVEFLVSFYNNEISEKSEIFDDQFSVERPDGSNFTLKIRSTKLEDSAMYFCASRLQGLVKNIQYFGAGTRLSVL.

A single count supports this clone. J is TRBJ1-2 and V is TRBV12-3 or TRBV12-4; possible D gene TRBD1, 5 bases. The CDR3 spans 11 residues. The V gene lost 5 bases and the J gene lost 10 bases, with 11 bases spanning the gap. CDR3 sequence (DNA): TGTGCCAGCAGTCCAGGGTCTTACTACACCTTC. It is translated as CASSPGSYYTF.

A few counts support this clone. V and J are TRBV2 and TRBJ1-2; D gene uncertain. With 7 bases removed from V and 0 bases from J, the gap between germline ends came to 9 bases. The CDR3 sequence is 13 residues long. CDR1 and CDR2 from the germline V gene are SNHLY and FYNNEI. This CDR3 is CASTEVSNYGYTF. CDR3 nucleotides: TGTGCCAGCACGGAGGTATCTAACTATGGCTACACCTTC.

This clone was seen just once. This CDR3 is CASSQEGGTYEQYF. CDR3 in DNA: TGTGCCAGCAGCCAAGAGGGGGGTACCTACGAGCAGTACTTC. V and J are TRBV3-1 (or the pseudogene TRBV3-2) and TRBJ2-7, with D maybe TRBD2 (6 bases). Germline V gene lookup returns CDR1 LGHDT and CDR2 YNNKEL (reference sequence). The CDR3 runs to 14 residues. V gave up 0 bases and J gave up 2 bases, with 8 bases separating them.

The chain is built from TRBV7-9 and TRBJ1-2; TRBD1 matches 9 bases. CDR1 and CDR2 from the germline V gene are SEHNR and FQNEAQ (reference sequence). The CDR3 contains 12 residues. The J segment lost 7 bases and the V segment lost 3 bases, leaving 0 bases of the junction unmatched. CDR3 sequence (DNA): TGTGCCAGCAGCTTGGGACAGGGTGGCTACACCTTC. It codes for CASSLGQGGYTF.

The V gene is TRBV4-1, the J gene TRBJ1-3; D is perhaps TRBD1 (5 bases). CDR3 length equals 17 residues. From germline, CDR1 is MGHRA and CDR2 YSYEKL. The V gene lost 4 bases and the J gene lost 0 bases, with 16 bases spanning the gap. The DNA for the CDR3 is TGCGCCAGCAGCCCTACAGGCGCCCCAGGCTCTGGAAACACCATATATTTT. It codes for CASSPTGAPGSGNTIYF.

V is TRBV5-1 and J is TRBJ1-1; D gene uncertain. V lost 4 bases to trimming and J lost 6 bases, with 16 bases between them. Per germline, CDR1 SGHRS and CDR2 YFSETQ. This CDR3 contains 14 residues. CDR3 region: CASSGPGTVAEAFF. Here the CDR3 DNA reads TGCGCCAGCAGCGGGCCGGGAACTGTGGCTGAAGCTTTCTTT.

V usage is TRBV7-2 and J usage is TRBJ1-2, with 10 positions matching TRBD1. The CDR3 extends over 14 amino acids. Germline lookup yields CDR1 SGHTA and CDR2 FQGNSA. J lost 4 bases, V lost 5 bases, and 4 bases had no gene match. CDR3 sequence: CASSQGQGGYGYTF. The CDR3 bases are TGTGCCAGCAGCCAAGGACAGGGGGGCTATGGCTACACCTTC.

V and J are TRBV6-6 and TRBJ2-2, with 8 bases lining up with TRBD2. The CDR3 is made up of 16 amino acids. Per the germline V gene, CDR1 is MNHNY and CDR2 is SVGAGI (reference sequence). The ends lost 6 bases at V and 2 bases at J; junction bases unmatched: 8. The DNA for the CDR3 is TGTGCCAGCAGCTCCCCGGGGGGGCCCAACACCGGGGAGCTGTTTTTT. Its protein is CASSSPGGPNTGELFF.

The V call is TRBV28, the J call TRBJ2-7; 10 nucleotides match TRBD1. This CDR3 comprises 13 residues. Germline V CDR1 and CDR2: MDHEN, SYDVKM. V lost 5 bases and J lost 8; bases outside the gene matches: 6. The CDR3 spells CASSTPGQGQQYV. Here the CDR3 DNA reads TGTGCCAGCAGTACGCCGGGACAGGGGCAGCAGTACGTC.

As DNA, the CDR3 is TGTGCCAGCAGCTTAGGTCCTACTAGCAACTACGAGCAGTACGTC. Protein sequence: CASSLGPTSNYEQYV. The J gene is TRBJ2-7, the V gene TRBV7-8; D is perhaps TRBD2 (6 bases). V lost 1 base and J lost 3, with 13 bases in between. The CDR3 runs to 15 residues. Germline V lookup: CDR1 SGHVS, CDR2 FQNEAQ.

This clone was counted a few times. The chain employs TRBV12-3 or TRBV12-4 and TRBJ1-6; possible D gene TRBD1, 5 bases. V lost 5 bases, J lost 9 bases, and 8 bases lay in between. The CDR3 runs 12 residues. The CDR3 nucleotides are TGTGCCAGCAGTCGACAGTCTTCACCCCTCCACTTT. Its translation: CASSRQSSPLHF.

The chain links TRBV7-9 to TRBJ2-1; 8 nucleotides match TRBD2. Germline CDR1 is SEHNR and CDR2 is FQNEAQ (reference sequence). J lost 8 bases, V lost 4 bases, and 16 bases had no gene match. CDR3 size: 17 residues. The CDR3 coding sequence is TGTGCCAGCAGCTCAATCACTAGCGGCGGCTACCGGGATGAGCAGTTCTTC. It is translated as CASSSITSGGYRDEQFF.

V and J are TRBV5-4 and TRBJ2-1; TRBD1 aligns across 10 bases. Germline V gene lookup returns CDR1 SGHNT and CDR2 YYREEE (reference sequence). With 4 bases clipped from V and 8 bases from J, the junction kept 9 bases outside the gene matches. This CDR3 has 15 amino acids. DNA of the CDR3: TGTGCCAGCAGCGCAAGACAGGGGGCTGGGGATGAGCAGTTCTTC. As protein: CASSARQGAGDEQFF.

The V gene is TRBV6-5, the J gene TRBJ1-5, with 7 bases that match TRBD1. CDR1 is MNHEY and CDR2 is SVGAGI in the germline V gene. V was clipped by 6 bases and J by 5 bases; unmatched bases: 7. CDR3 size: 14 residues. The CDR3 nucleotides read TGTGCCAGCAGGTACAGGGGTGGGGATCAGCCCCAGCATTTT. Residues: CASRYRGGDQPQHF.

V and J are TRBV18 and TRBJ2-6, with D possibly matching TRBD1 (5 bases). CDR1 and CDR2 from the germline V gene are KGHSH and LQKENI. V was clipped by 3 bases and J by 4 bases, with 19 bases between them. This CDR3 spans 18 amino acids. The CDR3 loop is CASSPLVGASGGANVLTF. The CDR3 coding sequence is TGTGCCAGCTCACCCCTGGTAGGGGCCTCTGGGGGGGCCAACGTCCTGACTTTC. Filled out from reference TRBV18 and TRBJ2-6, the complete variable domain reads NAGVMQNPRHLVRRRGQEARLRCSPMKGHSHVYWYRQLPEEGLKFMVYLQKENIIDESGMPKERFSAEFPKEGPSILRIQQVVRGDSAAYFCASSPLVGASGGANVLTFGAGSRLTVL.

The V call is TRBV18, the J call TRBJ2-5; tentative D call: TRBD2 (5 bases). The length of the CDR3 is 13 residues. Germline V gives CDR1 KGHSH, CDR2 LQKENI. V dropped 3 bases and J dropped 5 bases, with 10 bases sitting between them. The CDR3 loop is CASSPMDFETQYF. The DNA of the CDR3 is TGTGCCAGCTCACCCATGGACTTCGAGACCCAGTACTTC.

The V gene is TRBV29-1, the J gene TRBJ1-5, with TRBD1 as a possible D gene (5 bases). V dropped 4 bases and J dropped 5 bases, with 15 bases sitting between them. The CDR3 is made up of 14 amino acids. Germline V gene lookup returns CDR1 SQVTM and CDR2 ANQGSEA. CDR3 nucleotide sequence: TGCAGCGTTGGTCGCGGGGGTCGTGATCAGCCCCAGCATTTT. Protein sequence: CSVGRGGRDQPQHF.

This chain joins TRBV3-1 (or the pseudogene TRBV3-2) and TRBJ1-2; the D gene is possibly TRBD1 (6 bases). The CDR3 is 13 residues long. In germline, CDR1 is LGHDT, CDR2 YNNKEL (reference sequence). V lost 6 bases and J 3 bases, leaving 11 bases between the germline ends. Written as DNA, the CDR3 is TGTGCCAGCAGGTCGGGGGGCGACTATGGCTACACCTTC. This sequence encodes CASRSGGDYGYTF.

J is TRBJ1-1 and V is TRBV15, with TRBD1 identical over 7 bases. This CDR3 spans 15 amino acids. V shed 10 bases, J shed 1 base, and the junction held 12 bases outside the gene matches. CDR1 is LNHNV, CDR2 YYDKDF, per germline (reference sequence). The CDR3 sequence: CAIRRRGQTNTEAFF. The CDR3 bases are TGTGCCATTAGGAGAAGGGGACAGACGAACACTGAAGCTTTCTTT.

The chain links TRBV25-1 to TRBJ1-1, with D maybe TRBD1 (6 bases). Trimming removed 5 bases at V and 4 bases at J, with 17 bases between. Looked up from germline, CDR1 is MGHDK and CDR2 is SYGVNS. The CDR3 totals 15 residues. The CDR3 sequence: CASSLPTGGPTEAFF. The CDR3 DNA reads as TGTGCCAGCAGTCTCCCCACCGGGGGGCCCACTGAAGCTTTCTTT.

The chain links TRBV11-2 to TRBJ1-2; unclear D gene. Trimming shortened V by 0 bases and J by 7 bases, and 6 bases separated the two germline ends. The CDR3 has 12 residues. Germline V CDR1 and CDR2: SGHAT, FQNNGV. The CDR3 DNA sequence: TGTGCCAGCAGCTTAGATAACATTGGCTACACCTTC. Residues: CASSLDNIGYTF.

On this clone: Within the sample, other DNA sequences also encode this same CDR3. This chain joins TRBV18 and TRBJ2-4, with D possibly being TRBD1 (6 bases). This CDR3 is built from 13 residues. Per the germline V gene, CDR1 is KGHSH and CDR2 is LQKENI. V shed 3 bases and J shed 5 bases, with 8 bases lying between them. Here the CDR3 DNA reads TGTGCCAGCTCACCCTCAGGGGAAAACATTCAGTACTTC. Translation: CASSPSGENIQYF.

CDR3 region: CASSLGQTTGELFF. For the CDR3, the DNA is TGTGCCAGCAGCTTGGGACAGACCACCGGGGAGCTGTTTTTT. This rearrangement joins TRBV2 to TRBJ2-2, with 7 bases identical to TRBD1. CDR3 length equals 14 residues. Germline CDR1 reads SNHLY; CDR2 reads FYNNEI. V lost 6 bases and J lost 4; bases outside the gene matches: 5.

The rearrangement joins TRBV5-5 to TRBJ2-2; possibly TRBD1 for D (6 bases). CDR1 and CDR2 (germline): SGHKS, YYEKEE (reference sequence). The CDR3 is 13 residues long. V lost 6 bases to trimming and J lost 4 bases, with 10 bases between them. CDR3 amino acids: CASKTGVTGELFF. In DNA, the CDR3 is TGTGCCAGCAAGACAGGAGTCACCGGGGAGCTGTTTTTT.

Turning to this clone: The same CDR3 is also encoded by other DNA sequences in this sample. The CDR3 nucleotides are TGCGCCAGCAGTGAGTCGGGGACAGGGGGATACAATGAGCAGTTCTTC. This gives the protein CASSESGTGGYNEQFF. The genes are TRBV10-1 and TRBJ2-1; 11 bases align to TRBD1. The J segment lost 4 bases and the V segment lost 0 bases, leaving 2 bases of the junction unmatched. Germline assignment: CDR1 WNHNN and CDR2 SYGVQD (reference sequence). This CDR3 is 16 amino acids long.

This chain uses TRBV3-1 (or the pseudogene TRBV3-2) with TRBJ2-1, with D hard to call. The V gene's germline CDR1 is LGHDT and CDR2 YNNKEL (reference sequence). V shed 0 bases and J shed 3 bases, with 6 bases lying between them. This CDR3 comprises 14 residues. The CDR3 sequence is CASSQEGDYNEQFF. The CDR3 nucleotides are TGTGCCAGCAGCCAAGAGGGCGACTACAATGAGCAGTTCTTC.

V usage is TRBV28 and J usage is TRBJ1-2; D gene unclear. This CDR3 has 13 residues. Trimming took off 3 bases at V and 8 bases at J, with 13 bases between the two ends. CDR1 is MDHEN, CDR2 SYDVKM, per germline. CDR3 in amino acids: CASSLINAGGYTF. In DNA form, the CDR3 reads TGTGCCAGCAGTTTGATCAACGCGGGGGGCTACACCTTC.

The chain combines TRBV2 with TRBJ2-3; 15 nucleotides agree with TRBD2. J gave up 1 base and V 4 bases, and 9 bases lay outside the gene matches. Germline CDR1 SNHLY, CDR2 FYNNEI. CDR3 length equals 19 residues. The CDR3 bases are TGTGCCAGCAGTGCTGGGACTAGCGGGGGGTCCTTTCGCACAGATACGCAGTATTTT. This translates into CASSAGTSGGSFRTDTQYF.

The chain is built from TRBV6-5 and TRBJ2-3, with 7 bases aligning to TRBD1. Germline trimming cut 6 bases from V and 3 bases from J; bases unmatched to any gene: 6. Germline-derived CDR1 and CDR2 are MNHEY and SVGAGI. The CDR3 is 14 amino acids. DNA of the CDR3: TGTGCCAGCAGAGGGGGCGAAACTACAGATACGCAGTATTTT. This codes for CASRGGETTDTQYF.

CDR3 bases: TGTGCCAGCAGCCTTGGAGGGGCAGGAGGCGGGGAGCTGTTTTTT. Translating it yields CASSLGGAGGGELFF. The chain carries TRBV7-8 and TRBJ2-2; D is possibly TRBD2 (6 bases). Per germline, CDR1 SGHVS and CDR2 FQNEAQ. The ends were cut back, 5 bases at V and 7 bases at J, with 17 bases in the middle. This CDR3 is built from 15 residues.